This T cell receptor (beta chain) was found in a study of OX40 agonist ivuxolimab in advanced cancers. Whole-study context: It was permissible to have had prior anti-PD-1, anti-PD-L1 or anti-CTLA-4 therapy, and less than 45% had some. The study's findings and limits: The CD4+ and CD8+ T cells in the blood had expanded clonally by week 6 at 0.1 to 3.0 mg/kg.

Systemic immunosuppression or a history of autoimmune disease excluded patients. A remark on this clone: The target antigen is unknown.

The length of the CDR3 is 15 residues. CDR1 SGHRS and CDR2 YFSETQ come from the germline V gene. With 2 bases clipped from V and 6 bases from J, the junction kept 8 bases outside the gene matches. Measured with immunoSEQ multiplex PCR; TCRdb has only the in-frame clones, and not every one. Of some 86,000 clones listed, roughly 94% were seen once; the top ten hold over 8.5%. The TCR sequence derives from an adult with an advanced solid tumor such as melanoma, head and neck, liver or kidney cancer. The chain couples TRBV5-1 to TRBJ2-3, with TRBD2 matching over 8 bases. Here the sequenced sample was CD4+ or CD8+ T cells sorted from blood, taken in a trial of the OX40 agonist ivuxolimab. The CDR3 nucleotides are TGCGCCAGCAGCTTCCGCGGGAGGCTCGTTGATACGCAGTATTTT. Its protein product is CASSFRGRLVDTQYF. Full variable domain (missing parts from reference TRBV5-1 and TRBJ2-3): KAGVTQTPRYLIKTRGQQVTLSCSPISGHRSVSWYQQTPGQGLQFLFEYFSETQRNKGNFPGRFSGRQFSNSRSEMNVSTLELGDSALYLCASSFRGRLVDTQYFGPGTRLTVL.